This T cell receptor (beta chain) derives from a study of response to subunit inactivated influenza vaccine. General observations from the study: Each seasonal influenza vaccination, the authors suggested, recruits few new T cells.

With respect to this clonotype: Its cognate antigen is unknown.

Germline V gene lookup returns CDR1 MDHEN and CDR2 SYDVKM. V was cut by 5 bases and J by 4 bases, with 18 bases left in between. The CDR3 is 16 amino acids. One entry per CDR3 protein results from TCRdb running MiXCR on the RT-PCR reads. Of approximately 700,000 distinct CDR3 sequences listed, approximately 15% are singletons. The TCR was taken from a man aged 50-60 years who received an inactivated influenza vaccine. The sequences come from PBMCs from blood, collected approximately 15 days before vaccination. The chain couples TRBV28 to TRBJ1-5; the D gene is possibly TRBD1 (6 bases). The CDR3 region is CASSRPRGQRNQPQHF. CDR3 DNA sequence: TGTGCCAGCAGTCGACCCCGAGGACAGAGAAATCAGCCCCAGCATTTT.